This T cell receptor beta chain was captured by sequencing in a study of regulatory and conventional T cells in RAG deficiency. General observations from the study: Patient subsets had shorter CDR3s; Omenn Treg-Tconv overlap exceeded 90%.

Worth noting for this clone: Its antigen remains unknown.

Between the trimmed V and J ends, which lost 2 bases and 11 bases, there was a span of 18 bases. CDR3 length: 13 amino acids. The germline gives CDR1 GTSNPN, CDR2 SVGIG (reference sequence). Regulatory T cells were sorted from blood as CD4+ CD25-high CD127-low cells. TCRdb's copy holds only in-frame clones and misses some; the assay was immunoSEQ multiplex PCR. The data contain approximately 12,000 clones, less than 95% of them singletons. Separately, the same data were catalogued under a study of regulatory T cells. That source notes: The primer mix had 52 TRBV and 13 TRBJ primers.

Sequencing used CD127- CD25+ CD4+ Tregs sorted from blood. The clonotype was recovered from a human donor in good health. This chain uses TRBV30 with TRBJ1-1; D is unclear. CDR3 DNA: TGTGCCTGGAGTTGGAAAGGAGGGCTTTTGGCTTTCTTT. Protein product: CAWSWKGGLLAFF.